The clone carrying this T cell receptor (beta chain) was seen repeatedly, ten times or more. What it recognizes is unknown. This entry is derived from a study of response to subunit inactivated influenza vaccine. The CDR3 consists of 13 residues. Trimming took 0 bases from V and 4 from J, leaving 7 bases between them. The V gene's germline CDR1 is SGHRS and CDR2 YFSETQ. The study's findings and limits: Authors proposed each seasonal influenza vaccination draws in few new T cells.

TCRdb independently ran MiXCR on the RT-PCR reads; one entry per CDR3 protein. The sample includes about 610,000 distinct CDR3 sequences, approximately 14% of them seen just once. The source was PBMCs from blood, collected 11 to 12 days after vaccination. This chain uses TRBV5-1 with TRBJ1-1, with D hard to call. This clonotype was obtained from a man in his fifties or sixties who received an inactivated influenza vaccine. This CDR3 is CASSLVYGTEAFF. CDR3 nucleotide sequence: TGCGCCAGCAGCTTGGTGTACGGCACTGAAGCTTTCTTT.